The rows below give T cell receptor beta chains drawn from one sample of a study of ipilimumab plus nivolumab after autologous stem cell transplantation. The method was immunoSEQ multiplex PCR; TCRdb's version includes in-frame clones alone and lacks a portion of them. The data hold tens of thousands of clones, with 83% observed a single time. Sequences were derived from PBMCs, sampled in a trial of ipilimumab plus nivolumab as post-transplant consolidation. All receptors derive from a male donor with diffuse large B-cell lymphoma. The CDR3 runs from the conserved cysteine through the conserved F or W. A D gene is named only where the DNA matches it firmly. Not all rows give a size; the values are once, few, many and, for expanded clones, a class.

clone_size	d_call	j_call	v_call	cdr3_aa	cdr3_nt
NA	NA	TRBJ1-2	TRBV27	CASSRDWARYGYTF	TGTGCCAGCAGTCGGGACTGGGCTAGATATGGCTACACCTTC
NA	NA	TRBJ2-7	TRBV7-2	CASSVGRISYEQYF	TGTGCCAGCAGCGTAGGACGGATCTCCTACGAGCAGTACTTC
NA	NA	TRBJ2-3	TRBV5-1	CASSAGTADTQYF	TGCGCCAGCAGCGCTGGGACGGCAGATACGCAGTATTTT
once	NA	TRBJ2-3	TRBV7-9	CASSKSGTDTQYF	TGTGCCAGCAGCAAATCGGGCACAGATACGCAGTATTTT
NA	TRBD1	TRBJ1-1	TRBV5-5	CASSLAFTGVEGAFF	TGTGCCAGCAGCTTGGCATTCACAGGGGTCGAGGGGGCTTTCTTT
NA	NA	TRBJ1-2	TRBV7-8	CASSLAYGQGNYGYTF	TGTGCCAGCAGCTTAGCGTATGGGCAGGGGAACTATGGCTACACCTTC
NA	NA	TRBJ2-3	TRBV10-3	CAISEFSGSTDTQYF	TGTGCCATCAGTGAGTTTAGCGGTAGCACAGATACGCAGTATTTT
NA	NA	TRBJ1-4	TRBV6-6	CASTEVGGEKLFF	TGTGCCAGCACGGAGGTGGGGGGTGAAAAACTGTTTTTT
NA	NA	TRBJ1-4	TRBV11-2	CASSPRGGTAEKLFF	TGTGCCAGCAGCCCCAGAGGGGGTACAGCAGAAAAACTGTTTTTT
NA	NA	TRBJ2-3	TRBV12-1	CAIVLTAGGKCSTDTQYF	TGTGCCATCGTGTTAACAGCGGGGGGGAAATGCAGCACAGATACGCAGTATTTT
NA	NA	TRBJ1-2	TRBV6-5	CASSYEVSYGYTF	TGTGCCAGCAGTTACGAGGTTTCTTATGGCTACACCTTC
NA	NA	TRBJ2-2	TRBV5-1	CASSSGTVRTRELFF	TGCGCCAGCAGCTCCGGGACGGTGAGGACCCGGGAGCTGTTTTTT
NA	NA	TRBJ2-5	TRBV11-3	CASSSGGGMEETQYF	TGTGCCAGCAGCTCGGGGGGCGGGATGGAGGAGACCCAGTACTTC
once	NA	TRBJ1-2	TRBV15	CATSRARMDYGYTF	TGTGCCACCAGCCGAGCCCGCATGGACTATGGCTACACCTTC
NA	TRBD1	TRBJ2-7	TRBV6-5	CASSPPMVRGREQYF	TGTGCCAGCAGTCCCCCTATGGTCAGGGGGCGAGAGCAGTACTTC
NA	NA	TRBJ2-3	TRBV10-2	CASSETRVGRTDTQYF	TGCGCCAGCAGTGAGACTAGGGTTGGACGCACAGATACGCAGTATTTT
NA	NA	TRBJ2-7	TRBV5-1	CASSEGQGGFYEQYF	TGCGCCAGCAGCGAAGGTCAGGGTGGTTTCTACGAGCAGTACTTC
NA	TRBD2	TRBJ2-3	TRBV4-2	CASSQGRGGSTDTQYF	TGTGCCAGCAGCCAAGGTCGGGGGGGGAGCACAGATACGCAGTATTTT